Following are 23 T cell receptor beta chains from one sample sequenced in a study of cytomegalovirus exposure and HLA in healthy donors. The PCR used 60 Vbeta and 13 Jbeta primers. Generated by immunoSEQ multiplex PCR, the TCRdb table keeps only in-frame clones and is missing some. The table records 150,000 to 200,000 clones, around 86% of them present only once. The sequencing sample was made of PBMCs. The receptors here all came from a human donor in good health.

The chain recombines TRBV7-6 with TRBJ1-1; 7 nucleotides agree with TRBD1. The CDR3 covers 16 residues. The V gene end was trimmed by 1 base and the J gene end by 3 bases; junction bases not matched to a gene: 8. The germline V gene encodes CDR1 SGHVS and CDR2 FNYEAQ. The DNA for the CDR3 is TGTGCCAGCAGCTTAGGTCAAGGGGGCGGGTACACTGAAGCTTTCTTT. The encoded protein is CASSLGQGGGYTEAFF.

This rearrangement joins TRBV5-1 to TRBJ2-7; 8 bases line up with TRBD1. Per the germline V gene, CDR1 is SGHRS and CDR2 is YFSETQ. The CDR3 runs to 13 residues. With V trimmed by 4 bases and J by 2 bases, 2 bases remained unmatched. CDR3 sequence: CASSRDRTYEQYF. DNA of the CDR3: TGCGCCAGCAGCCGGGACAGGACCTACGAGCAGTACTTC.

This sequence joins TRBV2 and TRBJ2-2, with D perhaps TRBD2 (6 bases). The germline CDR1 and CDR2 sequences are SNHLY and FYNNEI. The V end was cut by 3 bases, the J end by 2 bases, with 16 bases between. The CDR3 totals 17 residues. Here the CDR3 DNA reads TGTGCCAGCAGTGAGAGGGCGGGCGGGGCAAACACCGGGGAGCTGTTTTTT. Amino acids: CASSERAGGANTGELFF.

The DNA for the CDR3 is TGTGCCAGCAGCGGTGCCCGGGGTACCGACACCGGGGAGCTGTTTTTT. As protein: CASSGARGTDTGELFF. This chain joins TRBV9 and TRBJ2-2; D is possibly TRBD2 (5 bases). Trimming pared 3 bases from V and 3 bases from J, leaving 15 bases between. Germline V gives CDR1 SGDLS, CDR2 YYNGEE. This CDR3 is 16 amino acids long.

This clone has a single count. This sequence joins TRBV4-1 and TRBJ2-7, with 11 bases identical to TRBD1. V was clipped by 1 base and J by 4 bases; unmatched bases: 6. This CDR3 is 16 amino acids long. Germline V lookup: CDR1 MGHRA, CDR2 YSYEKL. The CDR3, as DNA: TGCGCCAGCAGCCAAGGGTCCGGACAGGGGGCTTACGAGCAGTACTTC. Translated: CASSQGSGQGAYEQYF.

This clone turned up a few times. This rearrangement joins TRBV6-6 to TRBJ1-1, with D maybe TRBD1 (5 bases). In germline, CDR1 is MNHNY, CDR2 SVGAGI (reference sequence). The CDR3 is 13 amino acids. V was cut by 5 bases and J by 1 base, with 8 bases left in between. The CDR3 is CASSVTENTEAFF. The CDR3, as DNA: TGTGCCAGCAGTGTGACAGAGAACACTGAAGCTTTCTTT.

This clone was observed a single time. The CDR3 sequence: CASQRASHSNQPQHF. The CDR3 DNA is TGTGCCAGCCAGCGCGCCTCCCATAGCAATCAGCCCCAGCATTTT. V is TRBV19 and J is TRBJ1-5; D is uncertain. CDR1 is LNHDA, CDR2 SQIVND, per germline (reference sequence). This CDR3 has 15 residues. V lost 9 bases and J lost 0, with 15 bases in between.

This chain uses TRBV5-6 with TRBJ1-4, with 11 nucleotides matching TRBD1. With V trimmed by 4 bases and J by 12 bases, 11 bases remained unmatched. CDR1 and CDR2 from the germline V gene are SGHDT and YYEEEE. The CDR3 loop spans 15 amino acids. CDR3 sequence: CASSGTGTGGCELFF. CDR3 sequence (DNA): TGTGCCAGCAGCGGGACCGGGACAGGGGGTTGTGAACTGTTTTTT.

The V gene is TRBV7-2, the J gene TRBJ2-5; 13 positions agree with TRBD2. Germline CDR1 reads SGHTA; CDR2 reads FQGNSA. The trim removed 1 base at V and 2 bases at J, leaving 4 bases unmatched. CDR3 length: 17 amino acids. In DNA form, the CDR3 reads TGTGCCAGCAGCTTAGTTGGACTAGCGGGGGCACAAGAGACCCAGTACTTC. This codes for CASSLVGLAGAQETQYF.

The chain is built from TRBV6-1 and TRBJ2-5, with D maybe TRBD2 (6 bases). Germline V gene data show CDR1 as MNHNS and CDR2 as SASEGT. This CDR3 contains 16 residues. The V gene lost 1 base and the J gene lost 5 bases, with 17 bases spanning the gap. CDR3 sequence reads: CASSEVGGQGGETQYF. The CDR3 nucleotides read TGTGCCAGCAGTGAAGTTGGAGGGCAGGGCGGGGAGACCCAGTACTTC.

This clone was found once. The chain recombines TRBV7-2 with TRBJ2-7; 11 positions agree with TRBD2. Losses at the gene ends were 1 base for V and 4 bases for J; bases not matched to a gene: 3. Germline V gives CDR1 SGHTA, CDR2 FQGNSA. The CDR3 runs to 15 residues. Here the CDR3 reads CASSLGLAGMYEQYF. The CDR3 bases are TGTGCCAGCAGCTTAGGACTAGCGGGGATGTACGAGCAGTACTTC.

This clone was detected a few times. The chain recombines TRBV10-3 with TRBJ1-1, with TRBD1 matching 9 bases. The CDR3 totals 12 residues. The V gene end was trimmed by 6 bases and the J gene end by 9 bases; junction bases not matched to a gene: 5. CDR1 is ENHRY, CDR2 SYGVKD, per germline. The CDR3 region has the DNA TGTGCCATCAGAGGGACAGGGCAACAAGCTTTCTTT. Amino acid sequence: CAIRGTGQQAFF.

The chain joins TRBV7-6 to TRBJ1-1; 7 bases agree with TRBD1. CDR1 is SGHVS and CDR2 is FNYEAQ in the germline V gene. The CDR3 totals 15 residues. V lost 5 bases, J lost 4 bases, and 10 bases stayed unmatched. CDR3 in amino acids: CASSPRQGFSTEAFF. For the CDR3, the DNA is TGTGCCAGCAGCCCAAGACAGGGATTTAGCACTGAAGCTTTCTTT.

The gene calls are TRBV7-2 and TRBJ1-3; D might be TRBD1 (6 bases). The CDR3 sequence is 16 residues long. Germline V gives CDR1 SGHTA, CDR2 FQGNSA. V was clipped by 5 bases and J by 3 bases, with 17 bases between them. CDR3 in DNA: TGTGCCAGCAGCCCCCTGCCCAGGGGTATTGGAAACACCATATATTTT. This sequence encodes CASSPLPRGIGNTIYF.

The table lists this clone with a count of one. Here the CDR3 DNA reads TGCGCCAGCAGCCAGGGACTAGCGTCCCAAGAGACCCAGTACTTC. Protein: CASSQGLASQETQYF. This chain uses TRBV4-3 with TRBJ2-5; 10 positions match TRBD2. The V and J ends lost 3 bases and 1 base, in that order; junction bases with no gene match: 2. Germline lookup yields CDR1 LGHNA and CDR2 YSLEER. There are 15 residues in the CDR3.

This rearrangement joins TRBV9 to TRBJ2-1, with 10 nucleotides matching TRBD1. Trimming at V came to 0 bases and at J to 9 bases, leaving 6 bases not matched to a gene. This CDR3 spans 15 amino acids. CDR1 is SGDLS and CDR2 is YYNGEE in the germline V gene. The CDR3 here is CASSVDGDRGTEQFF. The DNA for the CDR3 is TGTGCCAGCAGCGTAGATGGGGACAGGGGTACTGAGCAGTTCTTC. The complete variable domain, with remaining parts taken from reference TRBV9 and TRBJ2-1, reads DSGVTQTPKHLITATGQRVTLRCSPRSGDLSVYWYQQSLDQGLQFLIQYYNGEERAKGNILERFSAQQFPDLHSELNLSSLELGDSALYFCASSVDGDRGTEQFFGPGTRLTVL.

The chain recombines TRBV4-1 with TRBJ1-6; D may be TRBD1 (5 bases). V lost 4 bases, J lost 10 bases, and 20 bases lay in between. The CDR3 totals 16 residues. Germline CDR1 reads MGHRA; CDR2 reads YSYEKL. CDR3 nucleotide sequence: TGCGCCAGCAGCCGAGTCCCCGGGACTCTGGGGTCACCCCTCCACTTT. Translated, it gives CASSRVPGTLGSPLHF.

The chain has TRBV9 and TRBJ2-3; D might be TRBD1 (5 bases). V shed 0 bases and J shed 4 bases, with 15 bases lying between them. Per germline, CDR1 SGDLS and CDR2 YYNGEE. This CDR3 has 16 amino acids. In DNA form, the CDR3 reads TGTGCCAGCAGCGTAGCCACAGGAGACATTTCAGATACGCAGTATTTT. This codes for CASSVATGDISDTQYF.

As DNA, the CDR3 is TGTGCCAGCATCATGCCGGTTGTCCCCGCCTACGAGCAGTACTTC. Translating it yields CASIMPVVPAYEQYF. The chain joins TRBV2 to TRBJ2-7; D is unresolved. Germline assignment: CDR1 SNHLY and CDR2 FYNNEI. Trimming took 7 bases from V and 2 from J, leaving 18 bases between them. The CDR3 length is 15 residues. The full variable domain, completed using reference TRBV2 and TRBJ2-7, is EPEVTQTPSHQVTQMGQEVILRCVPISNHLYFYWYRQILGQKVEFLVSFYNNEISEKSEIFDDQFSVERPDGSNFTLKIRSTKLEDSAMYFCASIMPVVPAYEQYFGPGTRLTVT.

The chain couples TRBV12-5 to TRBJ2-5, with D maybe TRBD2 (6 bases). The J call may be in error: the DNA end matches TRBJ2-7 better. Germline CDR1 is LGHNT and CDR2 is FRNRAP. CDR3 size: 13 residues. The CDR3 DNA is TGTGCTAGTGGTTTGAATCGGAGGGACGAGCAGTACTTC. Translated: CASGLNRRDEQYF.

The rearrangement links TRBV9 to TRBJ1-1, with D maybe TRBD1 (6 bases). Germline V gene data show CDR1 as SGDLS and CDR2 as YYNGEE. The CDR3 covers 15 residues. V was shortened by 3 bases and J by 4 bases, with 16 bases between the two germline ends. The CDR3 sequence is CASSALAGTITEAFF. Written as DNA, the CDR3 is TGTGCCAGCAGCGCTTTAGCCGGGACAATCACTGAAGCTTTCTTT. The complete variable domain, with remaining parts taken from reference TRBV9 and TRBJ1-1, reads DSGVTQTPKHLITATGQRVTLRCSPRSGDLSVYWYQQSLDQGLQFLIQYYNGEERAKGNILERFSAQQFPDLHSELNLSSLELGDSALYFCASSALAGTITEAFFGQGTRLTVV.

The rearrangement links TRBV15 to TRBJ1-1; TRBD1 aligns across 7 bases. The trim removed 3 bases at V and 4 bases at J, leaving 14 bases unmatched. The germline CDR1 and CDR2 sequences are LNHNV and YYDKDF (reference sequence). The CDR3 length is 17 residues. CDR3 protein: CATSRGGTQGYATEAFF. CDR3 sequence (DNA): TGTGCCACCAGCAGGGGGGGAACACAGGGGTACGCCACTGAAGCTTTCTTT.

The chain uses TRBV9 and TRBJ2-1; 9 bases agree with TRBD2. V was clipped by 3 bases and J by 4 bases; unmatched bases: 2. This CDR3 has 14 residues. CDR1 is SGDLS, CDR2 YYNGEE, per germline. The CDR3 nucleotides are TGTGCCAGCAGCGCTAGCGGGGTATACAATGAGCAGTTCTTC. Amino acids: CASSASGVYNEQFF.